This T cell receptor beta chain was retrieved from a study of shared clonotypes between healthy human individuals. Broader study findings: Larger estimated richness was generally recorded for naive subsets relative to memory subsets.

Assay: immunoSEQ multiplex PCR; the TCRdb copy retains only in-frame clones and omits some. The sample consists of about 2.3 million clones, 90% to 95% of them appearing once. The CDR3 length is 16 residues. V lost 5 bases, J lost 2 bases, and 16 bases lay in between. Germline V CDR1 and CDR2: LNHDA, SQIVND (reference sequence). For this clone: Antigen: not known.

This TCR was recovered from a man younger than 30 in good health. Some clones in this sample may be carry-over from other donors' samples. Sample: naive CD4+ T cells from PBMCs. The subset was: CD45RA+ positively selected. The chain employs TRBV19 and TRBJ1-3, with TRBD1 as a possible D gene (5 bases). This CDR3 is CASSFLTTATGNTIYF. The CDR3 DNA reads TGTGCCAGTAGTTTTCTAACGACAGCGACTGGAAACACCATATATTTT.